These 4 T cell receptor beta chains originate from one sample sequenced in a study of spatial heterogeneity in lung cancer. TCRdb re-analysed the 5' RACE reads in MiXCR, keeping a single row per CDR3 protein. The sample records a few thousand distinct CDR3 sequences, about 7.8% being singletons. The time point denotes: sample taken at primary tumor resection. Researchers sequenced whole RNA taken from tumor, nontumor lung or frozen PBMC without sorting. This material consisted of normal lung tissue next to the tumor, taken at surgery. The receptors shown here come from a male donor with early-stage non-small cell lung cancer.

On this clonotype: This beta chain is a stray sequence in a library constructed for alpha chains; its clone size is not meaningful. This chain connects TRBV20-1 to TRBJ2-7, with D perhaps being TRBD1 or TRBD2 (5 bases each). This CDR3 has 14 amino acids. Per germline, CDR1 DFQATT and CDR2 SNEGSKA (reference sequence). V dropped 7 bases and J dropped 1 base, with 17 bases sitting between them. CDR3 residues: CSVSRDPHSYEQYF. The CDR3 DNA reads TGCAGTGTTTCCCGGGACCCGCATTCCTACGAGCAGTACTTC.

By its share, this clonotype is medium-sized. In a library made to pick up alpha chains, this beta chain is a stray read with a size that means little. DNA of the CDR3: TGCAGCGCCGGGAGTGGCTGGGCGATGGGCACTGAAGCTTTCTTT. It is translated as CSAGSGWAMGTEAFF. The V gene is TRBV29-1, the J gene TRBJ1-1; no firm D call. The CDR3 is made up of 15 amino acids. The V end lost 7 bases, the J end lost 4 bases, and 22 bases lay between the germline ends. Germline CDR1 is SQVTM and CDR2 is ANQGSEA.

This clonotype is classed as medium-sized (0.01 to 0.1%). As an off-target read in a library built for alpha chains, this beta chain has a frequency of little significance. This rearrangement joins TRBV28 to TRBJ2-1, with 10 bases aligning to TRBD2. Germline V gives CDR1 MDHEN, CDR2 SYDVKM. The length of the CDR3 is 17 residues. Trimming removed 6 bases from V and 8 bases from J; junction bases left unmatched: 16. The CDR3, as DNA: TGTGCCAGCAGCCATCTAGCGGGGGAAACGTTGGGAGATGAGCAGTTCTTC. Amino acids: CASSHLAGETLGDEQFF.

In this sample, this clonotype turned up many times. The size of this beta chain means little, since it is a stray read in a library made for alpha chains. The chain links TRBV7-8 to TRBJ1-4; 7 nucleotides agree with TRBD1. CDR1 is SGHVS and CDR2 is FQNEAQ in the germline V gene. CDR3 size: 16 residues. Trimming at V came to 6 bases and at J to 4 bases, leaving 11 bases not matched to a gene. DNA of the CDR3: TGTGCCAGCAGTACTACCGGGACAGAAAATAATGAAAAACTGTTTTTT. Amino acid sequence: CASSTTGTENNEKLFF.